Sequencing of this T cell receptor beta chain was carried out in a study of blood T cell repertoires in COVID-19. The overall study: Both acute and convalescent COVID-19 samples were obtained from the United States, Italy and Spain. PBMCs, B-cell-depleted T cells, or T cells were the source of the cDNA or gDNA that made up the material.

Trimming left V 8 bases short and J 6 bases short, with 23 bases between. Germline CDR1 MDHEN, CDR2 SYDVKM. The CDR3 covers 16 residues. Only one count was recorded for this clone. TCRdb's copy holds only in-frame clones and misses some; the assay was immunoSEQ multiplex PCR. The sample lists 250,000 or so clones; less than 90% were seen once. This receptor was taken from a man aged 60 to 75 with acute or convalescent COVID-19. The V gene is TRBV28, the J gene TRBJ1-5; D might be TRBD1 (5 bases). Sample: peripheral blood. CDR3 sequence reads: CASHPTRRGRSQPQHF. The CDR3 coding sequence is TGTGCCAGCCACCCGACTCGTAGGGGAAGGAGTCAGCCCCAGCATTTT.